The 17 T cell receptor beta chains below all came from one sample that was sequenced in a study of blood T cells in healthy people across ages. Primed by a sample-barcoded 5' primer and a J-beta primer mix, a second PCR proceeded for about 7 to 11 cycles. TCRdb recomputed calls from the 5' RACE reads with MiXCR, one row per CDR3 protein. The data show roughly 800,000 distinct CDR3 sequences, with 55% to 70% seen just once and 20% to 25% held by the top ten. The material sequenced was blood. Every receptor here comes from a young man in good health.

The chain employs TRBV5-5 and TRBJ1-6; D is undetermined. Germline V gene sequence: CDR1 SGHKS, CDR2 YYEKEE (reference sequence). The CDR3 has 15 amino acids. V shed 3 bases and J shed 7 bases, with 14 bases lying between them. Written as DNA, the CDR3 is TGTGCCAGCAGCTCCGGGCCGCAACCGAATTCACCCCTCCACTTT. Protein product: CASSSGPQPNSPLHF. Based on the CDR3 plus reference TRBV5-5 and TRBJ1-6, the full variable domain is DAGVTQSPTHLIKTRGQQVTLRCSPISGHKSVSWYQQVLGQGPQFIFQYYEKEERGRGNFPDRFSARQFPNYSSELNVNALLLGDSALYLCASSSGPQPNSPLHFGNGTRLTVT.

V is TRBV20-1 and J is TRBJ2-7; a possible D gene is TRBD2 (5 bases). The V end lost 3 bases, the J end lost 0 bases, and 9 bases lay between the germline ends. Germline V lookup: CDR1 DFQATT, CDR2 SNEGSKA (reference sequence). The CDR3 is 13 amino acids. The CDR3 region is CSARRALSYEQYF. CDR3 bases: TGCAGTGCTAGGAGGGCACTCTCCTACGAGCAGTACTTC.

This clonotype came up a few times. V is TRBV6-1 and J is TRBJ1-2, with D tentatively TRBD1 (6 bases). V shed 8 bases and J shed 3 bases, with 13 bases lying between them. Germline V CDR1 and CDR2: MNHNS, SASEGT. The length of the CDR3 is 13 residues. The CDR3 bases are TGTGCCAGCGGGGGGCTCAGATACTATGGCTACACCTTC. This gives the protein CASGGLRYYGYTF.

The V and J genes are TRBV20-1 and TRBJ2-7; D remains unclear. V was trimmed by 4 bases and J by 2 bases, leaving 9 bases between them. This CDR3 comprises 12 residues. Germline CDR1 and CDR2: DFQATT and SNEGSKA (reference sequence). The CDR3 spells CSAIPSTYEQYF. CDR3 bases: TGCAGTGCTATCCCCAGTACCTACGAGCAGTACTTC.

The chain has TRBV29-1 and TRBJ2-5; 8 bases map to TRBD1. Germline lookup yields CDR1 SQVTM and CDR2 ANQGSEA. The V and J ends lost 8 bases and 5 bases, in that order; junction bases with no gene match: 10. The CDR3 totals 13 residues. The CDR3 nucleotides read TGCAGCTCGGGCAGGGGGCATCGGGAGACCCAGTACTTC. Its protein is CSSGRGHRETQYF.

This clonotype was picked up a small number of times. The V gene is TRBV20-1, the J gene TRBJ2-5; tentative D call: TRBD1 (5 bases). This CDR3 comprises 14 residues. Per germline, CDR1 DFQATT and CDR2 SNEGSKA (reference sequence). Trimming shortened V by 3 bases and J by 5 bases, and 16 bases separated the two germline ends. The CDR3 protein is CSASRVGVYETQYF. The CDR3 nucleotides are TGCAGTGCTAGCCGCGTAGGGGTTTATGAGACCCAGTACTTC.

J is TRBJ2-3 and V is TRBV15; TRBD1 aligns across 8 bases. There are 16 residues in the CDR3. After removal of 4 bases from V and 2 bases from J, the junction contained 8 bases not matched to a gene. CDR1 is LNHNV, CDR2 YYDKDF, per germline (reference sequence). The CDR3 DNA reads as TGTGCCACCAGCAAAGGACAGGGAGAAATCACAGATACGCAGTATTTT. Its translation is CATSKGQGEITDTQYF. Complete variable domain (other parts from reference TRBV15 and TRBJ2-3): DAMVIQNPRYQVTQFGKPVTLSCSQTLNHNVMYWYQQKSSQAPKLLFHYYDKDFNNEADTPDNFQSRRPNTSFCFLDIRSPGLGDTAMYLCATSKGQGEITDTQYFGPGTRLTVL.

This chain links TRBV20-1 with TRBJ2-1; D gene ambiguous. The V gene lost 0 bases and the J gene lost 0 bases, with 12 bases spanning the gap. The V gene's germline CDR1 is DFQATT and CDR2 SNEGSKA (reference sequence). This CDR3 has 16 amino acids. CDR3 amino acids: CSARDPAKHSYNEQFF. DNA for the CDR3: TGCAGTGCTAGAGATCCTGCCAAGCACTCCTACAATGAGCAGTTCTTC.

This clonotype was detected once. The V gene is TRBV20-1, the J gene TRBJ1-4; TRBD1 might be the D (5 bases). Germline lookup yields CDR1 DFQATT and CDR2 SNEGSKA (reference sequence). There are 15 residues in the CDR3. Trimming removed 3 bases from V and 0 bases from J, with 11 bases in between. In DNA, the CDR3 is TGCAGTGCTAGGCCAGGGCCGTCAACTAATGAAAAACTGTTTTTT. Protein: CSARPGPSTNEKLFF.

Ten or more counts support this clonotype. V gene TRBV6-5 combines with J gene TRBJ2-1, with 9 bases matching TRBD2. Looked up from germline, CDR1 is MNHEY and CDR2 is SVGAGI. V lost 6 bases to trimming and J lost 2 bases; unmatched junction nucleotides: 5. The CDR3 has 15 residues. The CDR3 DNA is TGTGCCAGCAGCTTAGCGGGAGAGGCCTACAATGAGCAGTTCTTC. Its translation: CASSLAGEAYNEQFF.

The chain carries TRBV29-1 and TRBJ1-1, with D uncertain. This CDR3 has 14 amino acids. Trimming took off 7 bases at V and 0 bases at J, with 15 bases between the two ends. Germline-derived CDR1 and CDR2 are SQVTM and ANQGSEA. CDR3 residues: CSARVTVMNTEAFF. The CDR3 region has the DNA TGCAGCGCGAGGGTCACAGTGATGAACACTGAAGCTTTCTTT.

The chain couples TRBV9 to TRBJ2-3; 10 bases line up with TRBD2. The CDR3 contains 16 residues. The germline CDR1 and CDR2 sequences are SGDLS and YYNGEE. Germline trimming cut 0 bases from V and 8 bases from J; bases unmatched to any gene: 9. This CDR3 reads CASSVVSSGSGGTQYF. The CDR3 bases are TGTGCCAGCAGCGTAGTGTCTAGCGGGAGCGGGGGTACGCAGTATTTT.

The chain recombines TRBV27 with TRBJ1-6; 7 bases agree with TRBD1. CDR3 length equals 14 residues. Unmatched junction bases numbered 8, after V lost 8 bases and J lost 7 bases. Germline V gives CDR1 MNHEY, CDR2 SMNVEV (reference sequence). In DNA, the CDR3 is TGTGCCAGCGGATACGGGACAGAGAATTCACCCCTCCACTTT. Protein product: CASGYGTENSPLHF.

Points on this clonotype: This clone may be a read error of a much larger clone one base away. The rearrangement links TRBV20-1 to TRBJ2-5; a possible D gene is TRBD1 (5 bases). The CDR3 totals 15 residues. From germline, CDR1 is DFQATT and CDR2 SNEGSKA (reference sequence). Deletions cut 2 bases from V and 0 bases from J, with 13 bases between. In nucleotides, the CDR3 is TGCAGTGCTAGAAGTAGCAGGGCGTACCAAGAGACCCAGTACTTC. Translated: CSARSSRAYQETQYF.

V and J are TRBV7-2 and TRBJ2-1; the match to TRBD2 covers 9 bases. This CDR3 has 15 residues. Trimming at V came to 1 base and at J to 7 bases, leaving 5 bases not matched to a gene. The V gene's germline CDR1 is SGHTA and CDR2 FQGNSA. CDR3 residues: CASSLGGSGRNEQFF. CDR3 nucleotides: TGTGCCAGCAGCTTAGGAGGGAGCGGGAGGAATGAGCAGTTCTTC.

The V call is TRBV20-1, the J call TRBJ1-2; TRBD1 is a possible D gene (6 bases). V was pared by 4 bases and J by 4 bases, with 19 bases between. CDR3 length: 15 residues. CDR1 and CDR2 from the germline V gene are DFQATT and SNEGSKA (reference sequence). As DNA, the CDR3 is TGCAGTGCTACCCCCGGGGGGCCCTACGTCTATGGCTACACCTTC. Translated, it gives CSATPGGPYVYGYTF.

The rearrangement joins TRBV20-1 to TRBJ2-1, with a tentative D call TRBD2 (5 bases). CDR1 is DFQATT, CDR2 SNEGSKA, per germline (reference sequence). The CDR3 contains 14 residues. With 5 bases removed from V and 5 bases from J, the gap between germline ends came to 16 bases. As DNA, the CDR3 is TGCAGTGCTGAAGCCGGGAAGCAAGACAATGAGCAGTTCTTC. Translating it yields CSAEAGKQDNEQFF.